This T cell receptor (beta chain) comes out of a study of CD8 T cells in Susac syndrome. A quantity of roughly 0.5 to 1 ug RNA underwent reverse transcription using random hexamers. TCRdb redid the calling of the immunoSEQ multiplex PCR reads with MiXCR, one entry per CDR3 protein. This sample carries about 180,000 distinct CDR3 sequences, 85% to 95% of them seen once, and the ten largest clones take about 0.15%. The multiple sclerosis controls were treatment-naive patients affected by stable or active relapsing-remitting disease. The CDR3 extends over 14 amino acids. V was pared by 7 bases and J by 8 bases, with 15 bases between.

Material for sequencing was CD8+ T cells from PBMCs. This chain connects TRBV23-1 to TRBJ1-6; unclear D gene. TRBV23-1 is an ORF, and what it does is uncertain. The sequence was collected from a human donor with multiple sclerosis. The CDR3 reads CASIELKGDSPLHF. The CDR3 nucleotides are TGCGCCAGCATCGAATTAAAGGGTGATTCACCCCTCCACTTT.